This TCR beta chain was found in a study of molecular identifiers for immune sequencing clone quantification. Preparation methods for the bulk TCR libraries were those previously described, with listed TCR primers. A single record per CDR3 protein comes from TCRdb applying MiXCR to the PCR reads. This table has under 600,000 distinct CDR3 sequences, about a fifth appearing once. Germline CDR1 MDHEN, CDR2 SYDVKM. The CDR3 spans 14 residues. V shed 5 bases and J shed 0 bases, with 11 bases lying between them. Naive CD8 library inputs spanned about 17,000 to 1,000,000 sorted cells and 10%, 30% or 50% RNA. The CD8+CD4-CCR7+CD45RA+ phenotype defined the sorted naive CD8 T cells. In its sample, this clonotype was seen many times.

The receptor was isolated from a human donor in good health. Some libraries in this study had Jurkat cell RNA spiked in. Sequenced: naive CD8+ T cells from blood, with Jurkat cell RNA spiked in. Described subset: FACS-sorted CD8+CD4-CCR7+CD45RA+ naive T cells. V usage is TRBV28 and J usage is TRBJ2-7; D gene uncertain. CDR3 residues: CASSLPRFSYEQYF. The CDR3 DNA reads as TGTGCCAGCAGTCTCCCGAGGTTCTCCTACGAGCAGTACTTC.